A single sample gave rise to the 26 T cell receptor beta chains below, sequenced in a study of graft-versus-host responses after intestinal transplantation. TCRdb keeps only in-frame clones here, not all; method: immunoSEQ multiplex PCR. The sample lists some 21,000 clones, 56% seen once, with 0.95% to 1.1% in the top ten. Sequenced here: alloreactive CD4+ T cells from a mixed lymphocyte reaction culture, sampled before intestinal transplant. The subset: CFSE-low proliferating T cells sorted from roughly six-day pre-transplant mixed lymphocyte reaction (GvH or HvG direction). These receptors were obtained from a human patient who received an intestinal transplant.

V is TRBV30 and J is TRBJ2-2; D gene unclear. Germline CDR1 and CDR2: GTSNPN and SVGIG (reference sequence). This CDR3 comprises 13 residues. V lost 0 bases, J lost 5 bases, and 7 bases lay in between. The CDR3 DNA is TGTGCCTGGAGTGTACGAGCGACCGGGGAGCTGTTTTTT. Translated: CAWSVRATGELFF.

This clone was picked up one time. The chain employs TRBV7-6 and TRBJ2-1; 9 bases map to TRBD2. Looked up from germline, CDR1 is SGHVS and CDR2 is FNYEAQ. V lost 5 bases and J lost 4; bases outside the gene matches: 9. This CDR3 spans 16 amino acids. CDR3: CASSPQASGIYNEQFF. Here the CDR3 DNA reads TGTGCCAGCAGCCCGCAGGCTAGCGGGATTTACAATGAGCAGTTCTTC.

The rearrangement uses TRBV21-1 and TRBJ1-5; the D call of TRBD1 is as the table states it, not checked on the DNA. TRBV21-1 is a recognized pseudogene. CDR3 length: 16 residues. The CDR3 is CASRKDSYYSNQPQHF. The CDR3 DNA follows: TGTGCCAGCAGGAAAGACAGCTATTATAGCAATCAGCCCCAGCATTTT.

The chain links TRBV7-2 to TRBJ2-7; D possibly corresponds to TRBD2 (8 bases). With 5 bases removed from V and 2 bases from J, the gap between germline ends came to 16 bases. The CDR3 spans 15 residues. Germline CDR1 and CDR2: SGHTA and FQGNSA. In nucleotides, the CDR3 is TGTGCCAGCAGCCCCGGGGGGGGACAGCCCTACGAGCAGTACTTC. Residues: CASSPGGGQPYEQYF.

The chain uses TRBV2 and TRBJ1-4; 8 bases are a match to TRBD1. The CDR3 runs 15 residues. J gave up 4 bases and V 6 bases, and 7 bases lay outside the gene matches. Germline CDR1 SNHLY, CDR2 FYNNEI. The CDR3 loop is CASSHPGQDNEKLFF. The CDR3 coding sequence is TGTGCCAGCAGCCACCCGGGACAGGATAATGAAAAACTGTTTTTT.

The chain has TRBV15 and TRBJ1-5; 7 bases line up with TRBD1. V dropped 2 bases and J dropped 7; count of bases not matched to a gene: 8. The germline gives CDR1 LNHNV, CDR2 YYDKDF (reference sequence). This CDR3 is 15 amino acids long. In nucleotides, the CDR3 is TGTGCCACCAGCAGAACCCGGGACAGTCGACAGCCCCAGCATTTT. This gives the protein CATSRTRDSRQPQHF.

This chain connects TRBV7-9 to TRBJ1-2, with 7 bases aligning to TRBD1. CDR3 size: 14 residues. Germline V gene lookup returns CDR1 SEHNR and CDR2 FQNEAQ (reference sequence). J lost 5 bases, V lost 2 bases, and 5 bases had no gene match. CDR3 loop: CASSLYPGQYGYTF. DNA for the CDR3: TGTGCCAGCAGCTTATATCCGGGACAGTATGGCTACACCTTC.

This chain joins TRBV29-1 and TRBJ2-7; 14 nucleotides line up with TRBD2. CDR1 and CDR2 (germline): SQVTM, ANQGSEA. CDR3 length equals 15 residues. The V and J ends lost 5 bases and 4 bases, in that order; junction bases with no gene match: 7. The CDR3 DNA follows: TGCAGCGTTAAAGTTGGGACTAGCGGGAGTTACGAGCAGTACTTC. Encoded protein: CSVKVGTSGSYEQYF.

The CDR3 DNA reads TGTGCCAGCAGCTTAAGCACCCTCTACGAGCAGTACTTC. Its protein product is CASSLSTLYEQYF. The chain employs TRBV7-8 and TRBJ2-7; D is unresolved. The germline V and J ends were trimmed by 2 bases and 3 bases, with 8 bases remaining between them. Germline-derived CDR1 and CDR2 are SGHVS and FQNEAQ. The CDR3 runs 13 residues.

This chain connects TRBV28 to TRBJ1-1, with no clear D. V shed 5 bases and J shed 2 bases, with 15 bases lying between them. The CDR3 has 15 amino acids. Germline CDR1 is MDHEN and CDR2 is SYDVKM. CDR3: CASSAREIHNTEAFF. The CDR3 DNA reads as TGTGCCAGCAGTGCCCGGGAGATACATAACACTGAAGCTTTCTTT. The whole variable domain, remainder taken from reference TRBV28 and TRBJ1-1, is DVKVTQSSRYLVKRTGEKVFLECVQDMDHENMFWYRQDPGLGLRLIYFSYDVKMKEKGDIPEGYSVSREKKERFSLILESASTNQTSMYLCASSAREIHNTEAFFGQGTRLTVV.

V usage is TRBV7-2 and J usage is TRBJ1-1; no clear D. V lost 5 bases and J lost 1, with 14 bases in between. CDR1 and CDR2 (germline): SGHTA, FQGNSA. The length of the CDR3 is 15 residues. The CDR3 sequence is CASSRLGLANTEAFF. The CDR3 nucleotides are TGTGCCAGCAGCAGACTCGGACTCGCGAACACTGAAGCTTTCTTT.

This rearrangement joins TRBV6-5 to TRBJ1-2, with D perhaps matching TRBD1 (5 bases). Deletions cut 0 bases from V and 4 bases from J, with 12 bases between. Germline CDR1 MNHEY, CDR2 SVGAGI. This CDR3 has 15 residues. CDR3 DNA sequence: TGTGCCAGCAGTTACTCGAAAAGGGGCCCCTATGGCTACACCTTC. It is translated as CASSYSKRGPYGYTF.

This clone was observed a few times. CDR3 in amino acids: CASSLREGPNQPQHF. The DNA of the CDR3 is TGTGCCAGCAGCTTAAGGGAGGGGCCCAATCAGCCCCAGCATTTT. This rearrangement joins TRBV7-2 to TRBJ1-5; maybe TRBD1 (5 bases). The CDR3 runs to 15 residues. Per the germline V gene, CDR1 is SGHTA and CDR2 is FQGNSA. The V and J ends lost 2 bases and 3 bases respectively, with 11 bases between them.

This rearrangement joins TRBV2 to TRBJ1-4; D may be TRBD1 (6 bases). CDR1 is SNHLY, CDR2 FYNNEI, per germline. Trimming cost V 6 bases and J 6 bases, with 14 bases left between them. The CDR3 covers 14 residues. The CDR3 sequence is CASRERGAYEKLFF. The CDR3 DNA sequence: TGTGCCAGCAGGGAGCGGGGGGCGTATGAAAAACTGTTTTTT.

The chain uses TRBV6-6 and TRBJ1-1; no firm D call. V lost 2 bases to trimming and J lost 11 bases, with 15 bases between them. CDR1 is MNHNY and CDR2 is SVGAGI in the germline V gene (reference sequence). The CDR3 spans 13 residues. CDR3 bases: TGTGCCAGCAGTTACGGGCTCGGGGTTGGGGCTTTCTTT. It specifies CASSYGLGVGAFF.

The chain combines TRBV19 with TRBJ1-5; 7 bases fit TRBD1. The CDR3 loop spans 15 amino acids. Trimming took 3 bases from V and 2 from J; bases not matched to a gene: 4. CDR1 and CDR2 (germline): LNHDA, SQIVND (reference sequence). CDR3 amino acids: CASSIWQGGNQPQHF. CDR3 nucleotide sequence: TGTGCCAGTAGTATTTGGCAGGGGGGCAATCAGCCCCAGCATTTT. Complete variable domain (other parts from reference TRBV19 and TRBJ1-5): DGGITQSPKYLFRKEGQNVTLSCEQNLNHDAMYWYRQDPGQGLRLIYYSQIVNDFQKGDIAEGYSVSREKKESFPLTVTSAQKNPTAFYLCASSIWQGGNQPQHFGDGTRLSIL.

This chain joins TRBV30 and TRBJ1-2; the D gene is possibly TRBD1 (5 bases). The V gene lost 2 bases and the J gene lost 5 bases, with 15 bases spanning the gap. Looked up from germline, CDR1 is GTSNPN and CDR2 is SVGIG (reference sequence). The CDR3 runs to 14 residues. The CDR3 coding sequence is TGTGCCTGGAGTTTGCAGGGATTAGGGTATGGCTACACCTTC. It codes for CAWSLQGLGYGYTF.

This chain uses TRBV30 with TRBJ1-1; D is unresolved. The CDR3 contains 13 residues. Germline V gene data show CDR1 as GTSNPN and CDR2 as SVGIG (reference sequence). V lost 0 bases and J lost 3, with 8 bases in between. The CDR3 sequence is CAWSVRTDTEAFF. In nucleotides, the CDR3 is TGTGCCTGGAGTGTACGTACGGACACTGAAGCTTTCTTT.

This clone was picked up one time. This chain uses TRBV7-2 with TRBJ2-5; 8 bases map to TRBD1. The CDR3 runs to 14 residues. Looked up from germline, CDR1 is SGHTA and CDR2 is FQGNSA. Trimming cost V 5 bases and J 5 bases; bases outside gene matches: 7. CDR3 sequence reads: CASSAGGLRETQYF. CDR3 nucleotides: TGTGCCAGCAGCGCAGGGGGCCTTCGGGAGACCCAGTACTTC.

The gene calls are TRBV4-1 and TRBJ2-5; TRBD2 agrees at 10 bases. CDR1 and CDR2 from the germline V gene are MGHRA and YSYEKL. V lost 2 bases, J lost 6 bases, and 12 bases stayed unmatched. The CDR3 is made up of 17 amino acids. CDR3 sequence reads: CASSQYFPSGSFKTQYF. The CDR3 DNA reads as TGCGCCAGCAGCCAATATTTCCCTAGCGGGAGTTTCAAGACCCAGTACTTC.

V and J are TRBV6-5 and TRBJ1-2; 10 bases align to TRBD1. V lost 6 bases, J lost 2 bases, and 6 bases stayed unmatched. From germline, CDR1 is MNHEY and CDR2 SVGAGI. This CDR3 is 15 amino acids long. In DNA form, the CDR3 reads TGTGCCAGCAGGCCGGGACAGGGGTACAACTATGGCTACACCTTC. Protein sequence: CASRPGQGYNYGYTF.

This chain connects TRBV6-1 to TRBJ2-7; TRBD2 agrees at 11 bases. J gave up 11 bases and V 0 bases, and 3 bases lay outside the gene matches. Germline V gene sequence: CDR1 MNHNS, CDR2 SASEGT. The CDR3 runs to 13 residues. The chain's CDR3 is CASSEAKGLAEYF. The CDR3 DNA is TGTGCCAGCAGTGAAGCGAAGGGACTAGCGGAGTACTTC.

The chain carries TRBV6-1 and TRBJ2-3; maybe TRBD2 (5 bases). The germline V gene has CDR1 MNHNS and CDR2 SASEGT. V lost 4 bases and J 9 bases, leaving 14 bases between the germline ends. The CDR3 is 13 amino acids. The CDR3 DNA sequence: TGTGCCAGCAGTGTTTTGACTATCGAAACGCAGTATTTT. As protein: CASSVLTIETQYF.

This rearrangement joins TRBV20-1 to TRBJ2-1, with no clear D. This CDR3 region has 11 residues. Germline CDR1 is DFQATT and CDR2 is SNEGSKA (reference sequence). Trimming pared 3 bases from V and 15 bases from J, leaving 15 bases between. The CDR3 region has the DNA TGCAGTGCTAGTTTGGCCCCACACCGGTTCTTC. This translates into CSASLAPHRFF.

The rearrangement joins TRBV2 to TRBJ2-3; D may be TRBD1 (6 bases). V was clipped by 6 bases and J by 3 bases, with 10 bases between them. Germline V gene data show CDR1 as SNHLY and CDR2 as FYNNEI. This CDR3 region has 13 residues. CDR3: CASRRGWTDTQYF. CDR3 in DNA: TGTGCCAGCAGAAGGGGGTGGACAGATACGCAGTATTTT.

The chain has TRBV29-1 and TRBJ1-1; D possibly corresponds to TRBD1 (5 bases). The CDR3 spans 11 residues. V was shortened by 5 bases and J by 11 bases, with 15 bases between the two germline ends. Per the germline V gene, CDR1 is SQVTM and CDR2 is ANQGSEA. The CDR3 DNA is TGCAGCGTTTCAAAGGCGGGGGAGGCTTTCTTT. The encoded protein is CSVSKAGEAFF.